These 19 T cell receptor beta chains originate from one sample sequenced in a study of Ad26.COV2.S vaccination and SARS-CoV-2 variants. The repertoire was sequenced with immunoSEQ multiplex PCR; TCRdb's copy has only in-frame clones and lacks some. Here the sample spans 300,000 to 350,000 clones, under 90% being singletons. Treatment: about 20 received Ad26.COV2.S at low or high dose, single or two shots; about 5 received placebo; per-sample allocation not given. The samples date from day 63 after the first vaccine or placebo injection. Sample: peripheral blood, taken in a trial of Ad26.COV2.S vaccine versus placebo. The receptors derive from a person aged 18 to 59 who received the Ad26.COV2.S COVID-19 vaccine or a placebo.

This clone has just one count. The J gene is TRBJ2-1, the V gene TRBV19, with TRBD2 identical over 8 bases. Germline loops: CDR1 LNHDA, CDR2 SQIVND (reference sequence). After removal of 5 bases from V and 12 bases from J, the junction contained 12 bases not matched to a gene. The length of the CDR3 is 14 residues. CDR3 region: CASSVSGAARGQFF. The DNA of the CDR3 is TGTGCCAGTAGTGTTAGCGGGGCGGCGAGGGGGCAGTTCTTC.

This chain connects TRBV19 to TRBJ1-5, with a possible D match to TRBD1 (5 bases). CDR3 length equals 16 residues. Germline V CDR1 and CDR2: LNHDA, SQIVND (reference sequence). V was pared by 3 bases and J by 1 base, with 13 bases between. CDR3 sequence (DNA): TGTGCCAGTAGTATTCAAGGGGCAGGGAGCAATCAGCCCCAGCATTTT. Translation: CASSIQGAGSNQPQHF.

The V and J genes are TRBV28 and TRBJ1-5, with D possibly matching TRBD1 (6 bases). Germline V gene sequence: CDR1 MDHEN, CDR2 SYDVKM. The CDR3 consists of 16 residues. Between the trimmed V and J ends, which lost 2 bases and 5 bases, there was a span of 16 bases. This CDR3 is CASSLAWEGGDQPQHF. The CDR3 DNA reads TGTGCCAGCAGTTTAGCGTGGGAGGGGGGGGATCAGCCCCAGCATTTT.

The gene calls are TRBV19 and TRBJ2-7; D gene ambiguous. Trimming took off 1 base at V and 3 bases at J, with 4 bases between the two ends. The CDR3 has 12 amino acids. The germline V gene encodes CDR1 LNHDA and CDR2 SQIVND (reference sequence). The CDR3 loop reads CASSIGGYEQYF. The CDR3 DNA reads TGTGCCAGTAGTATAGGCGGCTACGAGCAGTACTTC.

The rearrangement joins TRBV3-1 (or the pseudogene TRBV3-2) to TRBJ2-1; 10 bases match TRBD2. Germline V gives CDR1 LGHDT, CDR2 YNNKEL (reference sequence). The junction had 11 bases not matched to a gene; V was cut back by 0 bases and J by 15 bases. This CDR3 region has 15 residues. CDR3 region: CASSQEEAGGLFPFF. The CDR3 DNA reads TGTGCCAGCAGCCAAGAGGAAGCGGGGGGGCTATTTCCGTTCTTC.

This clone was seen a single time. The V gene is TRBV5-5, the J gene TRBJ2-7, with D possibly TRBD2 on 6 matching bases. From germline, CDR1 is SGHKS and CDR2 YYEKEE (reference sequence). The germline V and J ends were trimmed by 0 bases and 4 bases, with 11 bases remaining between them. The CDR3 is 14 amino acids. The CDR3 bases are TGTGCCAGCAGCTTGGCCGTCGGGGGTTACGAGCAGTACGTC. Translation gives CASSLAVGGYEQYV.

The chain is built from TRBV11-2 and TRBJ2-1; D gene ambiguous. Trimming left V 6 bases short and J 0 bases short, with 12 bases between. The CDR3 is made up of 15 amino acids. The germline gives CDR1 SGHAT, CDR2 FQNNGV. For the CDR3, the DNA is TGTGCCAGCAGTCCGGTCTCGAGCTCCTACAATGAGCAGTTCTTC. Protein: CASSPVSSSYNEQFF.

CDR3 sequence (DNA): TGCGCCAGCAGCCCCCTCCTAAAGCGGGGAACCTACGAGCAGTACTTC. Translating it yields CASSPLLKRGTYEQYF. This sequence joins TRBV4-1 and TRBJ2-7, with 7 bases identical to TRBD2. V lost 4 bases and J lost 2; bases outside the gene matches: 11. Germline V CDR1 and CDR2: MGHRA, YSYEKL. There are 16 residues in the CDR3.

This clone was observed a single time. V gene TRBV2 combines with J gene TRBJ1-2; tentative D call: TRBD1 (5 bases). Germline CDR1 SNHLY, CDR2 FYNNEI. Trimming removed 5 bases at V and 4 bases at J, with 11 bases between. CDR3 size: 13 residues. The CDR3 reads CASSQQVPYGYTF. Written as DNA, the CDR3 is TGTGCCAGCAGTCAACAGGTCCCCTATGGCTACACCTTC.

This chain links TRBV6-5 with TRBJ1-1, with D possibly TRBD1 on 5 matching bases. Between the trimmed V and J ends, which lost 6 bases and 4 bases, there was a span of 9 bases. The CDR3 covers 12 residues. Germline V gene sequence: CDR1 MNHEY, CDR2 SVGAGI. The CDR3 nucleotides are TGTGCCAGCAGACGCGACAGCACTGAAGCTTTCTTT. Translated: CASRRDSTEAFF.

The J gene is TRBJ2-7, the V gene TRBV15; no reliable D call. V lost 0 bases to trimming and J lost 6 bases, with 15 bases between them. Germline V gene data show CDR1 as LNHNV and CDR2 as YYDKDF (reference sequence). The CDR3 contains 15 residues. CDR3 nucleotide sequence: TGTGCCACCAGCAGAGATAGTACAGTGAACTCCGAGCAGTACGTC. It translates to CATSRDSTVNSEQYV.

The V and J genes are TRBV15 and TRBJ2-7; D is undetermined. V was clipped by 4 bases and J by 1 base, with 17 bases between them. The CDR3 is made up of 16 amino acids. Germline CDR1 is LNHNV and CDR2 is YYDKDF (reference sequence). The CDR3 loop reads CATSTYPHIASYEQYV. CDR3 coding DNA: TGTGCCACCAGCACTTACCCTCATATTGCTTCCTACGAGCAGTACGTC.

The chain joins TRBV9 to TRBJ2-2, with 9 bases lining up with TRBD2. The CDR3 has 16 residues. The V gene end was trimmed by 1 base and the J gene end by 4 bases; junction bases not matched to a gene: 5. Germline CDR1 SGDLS, CDR2 YYNGEE. The CDR3 is CASSVWSSGGTGELFF. In DNA form, the CDR3 reads TGTGCCAGCAGCGTATGGAGTAGCGGGGGCACCGGGGAGCTGTTTTTT.

The chain carries TRBV10-1 and TRBJ2-1; TRBD1 aligns across 10 bases. In germline, CDR1 is WNHNN, CDR2 SYGVQD (reference sequence). The junction had 0 bases not matched to a gene; V was cut back by 2 bases and J by 2 bases. This CDR3 region has 15 residues. CDR3 amino acids: CASSEGTGAYNEQFF. CDR3 nucleotide sequence: TGCGCCAGCAGTGAGGGGACAGGGGCCTACAATGAGCAGTTCTTC.

V gene TRBV5-4 combines with J gene TRBJ2-1, with 11 bases aligning to TRBD2. Germline CDR1 reads SGHNT; CDR2 reads YYREEE (reference sequence). This CDR3 contains 20 residues. The V gene end was trimmed by 0 bases and the J gene end by 6 bases; junction bases not matched to a gene: 17. CDR3 nucleotides: TGTGCCAGCAGCTTGGAGGGGCTAGCGGGGGGCCTCCCGAGTTTCAATGAGCAGTTCTTC. Its protein product is CASSLEGLAGGLPSFNEQFF.

The chain combines TRBV28 with TRBJ2-1; 12 nucleotides align to TRBD2. The V and J ends lost 5 bases and 1 base, in that order; junction bases with no gene match: 9. CDR1 is MDHEN and CDR2 is SYDVKM in the germline V gene. This CDR3 has 18 residues. The CDR3 nucleotides are TGTGCCAGCAGTCCATTCGGACTAGCGGGATGGTCCTACAATGAGCAGTTCTTC. Amino acid sequence: CASSPFGLAGWSYNEQFF.

The genes are TRBV2 and TRBJ2-5; 16 positions match TRBD2. V shed 7 bases, J shed 9 bases, and the junction held 5 bases outside the gene matches. The germline CDR1 and CDR2 sequences are SNHLY and FYNNEI. The CDR3 runs to 14 residues. The CDR3 loop is CASMGLAGGKPQYF. In DNA form, the CDR3 reads TGTGCCAGCATGGGACTAGCGGGGGGGAAGCCCCAGTACTTC.

The chain joins TRBV12-5 to TRBJ1-1; D is uncertain. Germline V gives CDR1 LGHNT, CDR2 FRNRAP. There are 13 residues in the CDR3. V was pared by 6 bases and J by 0 bases, with 8 bases between. Here the CDR3 DNA reads TGTGCTAGTGGGGATCAGTTGAACACTGAAGCTTTCTTT. Its translation is CASGDQLNTEAFF.

The genes are TRBV2 and TRBJ1-1; 10 bases map to TRBD1. This CDR3 is 20 amino acids long. CDR1 is SNHLY, CDR2 FYNNEI, per germline. V gave up 2 bases and J gave up 5 bases; unmatched junction bases: 20. This CDR3 is CASSEKVVPYRRTGGTEAFF. CDR3 bases: TGTGCCAGCAGTGAAAAGGTAGTACCGTACAGAAGGACAGGGGGGACTGAAGCTTTCTTT.